The present entry profiles one T cell receptor (beta chain) with its context. Antigen specificity is unknown. The entry originates in a study of blood T cells in healthy people across ages. Across the whole study: When template switching was applied, about one barcoded beta molecule was captured per two T cells.

The germline CDR1 and CDR2 sequences are LGHDT and YNNKEL (reference sequence). The CDR3 contains 13 residues. Trimming left V 1 base short and J 3 bases short, with 4 bases between. Study-wide results and caveats: Researchers said unsorted PBMCs prevented a conclusive naive versus antigen-experienced comparison. The study lacked donor CMV status, which possibly confounded expanded clonotype changes.

The use of a sample-barcoded 5' primer and a J-beta primer mix characterized a second PCR of 7 to 11 cycles. All samples yielded 2.5 million or more CDR3-containing paired-end reads. TCRdb re-called the 5' RACE reads through MiXCR, storing one row per CDR3 protein. The sample lists more than 700,000 distinct CDR3 sequences, roughly 50% seen once, with 41% in the top ten. The specimen sequenced was blood. The clonotype comes from an elderly man in good health. The chain is built from TRBV3-1 and TRBJ2-4; no clear D. The CDR3: CASSQGSKNIQYF. DNA of the CDR3: TGTGCCAGCAGCCAAGGGAGCAAAAACATTCAGTACTTC.